This TCR beta chain comes out of a study of cytomegalovirus exposure and HLA in healthy donors listed by TCRdb under 2017. Some background on the complete study: According to a later analysis, the roughly 120 validation repertoires were produced on the same platform as the approximately 620 repertoires of the first cohort. In addition to the first cohort of around 670 subjects, a separate validation cohort of some 120 different subjects was used. To predict cytomegalovirus infection status, the study brought together high-throughput TCR immunosequencing, statistical association of individual TCRs with disease status, and machine learning. The study aimed to test whether cataloging public T cell receptors could reveal signatures of past pathogen exposure.

Study-wide conclusions, independent of this receptor: The authors suggested that the approach could potentially be extended to other disease states and immunological phenotypes. The classifier was reported to diagnose cytomegalovirus status with high specificity and sensitivity in both the original cohort and the validation cohort. All 120 or so repertoires were used to score co-occurrence in the validation cohort in a later analysis, because that analysis had no HLA typing for the cohort. While some public TCRs were present in many individuals, most TCR sequences turned up only very rarely across donors. A few of the identified cytomegalovirus-associated TCR beta chains were confirmed in vitro to be specific for cytomegalovirus antigens. A total of 150 to 200 TCR beta chains were listed by the study as associated with cytomegalovirus. Of the cluster scores, roughly 93% were above 0 in a later analysis, which found that TCRs clustered in the first cohort also tended to co-occur in the 95 to 150 validation repertoires.

Donors formed part of the validation cohort, which comprised over a hundred subjects and was distinct from the first cohort of 690 or so subjects. On this clone itself: No antigen is known for it. There are no base qualities to consult, and no much larger clone falls within one base.

CDR1 is given as SGHKS and CDR2 as YYEKEE, both from the germline V gene (reference sequence). The CDR3 sequence holds 16 residues, the cysteine and phenylalanine included. The sequence is cut down to CDR3 DNA, 48 bases in frame from base 1. Clipping removes 0 bases from V and 8 bases from J, with 11 as the unmatched junction base count. Library prep was done by the immunoSEQ multiplex PCR assay. From the authors' description of their analysis: To diagnose cytomegalovirus status from the catalog of TCR beta chain sequences, a statistical classification framework was built. TCRdb carries this immuneACCESS record with in-frame sequences only. Its versions omit some clonotypes, under half of them owing to an unresolved V gene in the studies checked, with the rest unexplained. V and J calls and clone size follow that table, whereas D and trimming were derived from the DNA. The sample records roughly 52,000 clones, 90% of which are singletons. 2.5% to 3.5% of the sample goes to the ten largest clones.

The chain employs TRBV5-5 and TRBJ1-2, and 9 bases in between align with TRBD1. The receptor's source is a young man in good health and CMV-seronegative. The specimen sequenced was PBMCs. CDR3 loop: CASSLAGDRALGGYTF. The nucleotide sequence is given as TGTGCCAGCAGCTTGGCCGGGGACAGGGCCTTAGGAGGCTACACCTTC.